This TCR beta chain was documented in a study of blood T cell repertoires in COVID-19. Study at large: The United States, Italy and Spain were the sources of the acute and convalescent COVID-19 samples. T cells, B-cell-depleted T cells, or PBMCs provided the cDNA or gDNA that served as material.

V was cut by 6 bases and J by 7 bases, with 7 bases left in between. The CDR3 is made up of 12 amino acids. Germline CDR1 MNHEY, CDR2 SMNVEV (reference sequence). Profiled with immunoSEQ multiplex PCR; TCRdb holds only in-frame clones, not every one. Among over 300,000 clones listed, 89% were seen once. Sequenced input: peripheral blood. The V call is TRBV27, the J call TRBJ1-6, with no clear D. This receptor was taken from a man younger than 35 who had recovered from COVID-19. CDR3 amino acids: CASSPGNSPLHF. The CDR3 DNA reads as TGTGCCAGCAGCCCCGGGAATTCACCCCTCCACTTT.